The clone carrying this T cell receptor beta chain has at least ten counts. Its specificity is not known. Losses at the gene ends were 5 bases for V and 0 bases for J; bases not matched to a gene: 6. Germline assignment: CDR1 SEHNR and CDR2 FQNEAQ (reference sequence). This CDR3 has 16 residues. The data stem from a study of T cell repertoires in cytomegalovirus infection. Study summary: Epitope selection comprised recently identified HLA-C-restricted CMV epitopes and well-studied HLA-B-restricted CMV epitopes. In public TCR beta signatures, there were indications of both CMV infection and matching HLA type. Regarding the study as a whole: The cumulative frequency of public TCR beta families distinguished individuals who carried CMV together with the relevant HLA. Across the ex vivo response, the dominant clonotypes were HLA-C-restricted CMV-specific TCR beta clonotypes.

Using its own MiXCR run on the reads, TCRdb lists one record per CDR3 protein. The sample yields approximately 120,000 distinct CDR3 sequences, more than 25% seen once. The sequence was collected from a human donor in good health (CMV status not recorded). Some clones in this sample may be carry-over from other donors' samples. Sequencing was performed on CD8+ T cells from cultured PBMCs, taken from culture after CMV antigen stimulation. The chain has TRBV7-9 and TRBJ2-1, with 8 bases matching TRBD2. CDR3 DNA: TGTGCCAGCAGCCCCAGCGGGGGAAACTCCTACAATGAGCAGTTCTTC. It codes for CASSPSGGNSYNEQFF.